The subject of this entry is one T cell receptor beta chain. Adults of Caucasian background living in Nashville, Tennessee made up all donors. Splitting of each subset's genomic DNA was done evenly across several immunoSEQ plates. Original analysis: With immunoSEQ giving junction-only sequences and no quality scores, filtering differed. Assay used: immunoSEQ multiplex PCR; TCRdb lists only in-frame clones, some missing. Clone size and the V and J calls come from that table; the DNA yielded D and trimming. Of about half a million clones in the sample, 81% were seen once. The source of the sample is a study of shared clonotypes between healthy human individuals. Study-level information: With ages of 18 to 49, the donors were a couple of women and a few men.

This CDR3 is built from 14 residues. CDR1 is SQVTM and CDR2 is ANQGSEA in the germline V gene. Losses at the gene ends were 5 bases for V and 2 bases for J; bases not matched to a gene: 6. This receptor was identified in a middle-aged woman in good health. Some clones in this sample may be carry-over from other donors' samples. Sequenced input: PBMCs. The chain carries TRBV29-1 and TRBJ2-5; 9 positions match TRBD1. This chain's CDR3 is CSVSWGTGQETQYF. The CDR3 region has the DNA TGCAGCGTTTCGTGGGGGACAGGGCAAGAGACCCAGTACTTC.